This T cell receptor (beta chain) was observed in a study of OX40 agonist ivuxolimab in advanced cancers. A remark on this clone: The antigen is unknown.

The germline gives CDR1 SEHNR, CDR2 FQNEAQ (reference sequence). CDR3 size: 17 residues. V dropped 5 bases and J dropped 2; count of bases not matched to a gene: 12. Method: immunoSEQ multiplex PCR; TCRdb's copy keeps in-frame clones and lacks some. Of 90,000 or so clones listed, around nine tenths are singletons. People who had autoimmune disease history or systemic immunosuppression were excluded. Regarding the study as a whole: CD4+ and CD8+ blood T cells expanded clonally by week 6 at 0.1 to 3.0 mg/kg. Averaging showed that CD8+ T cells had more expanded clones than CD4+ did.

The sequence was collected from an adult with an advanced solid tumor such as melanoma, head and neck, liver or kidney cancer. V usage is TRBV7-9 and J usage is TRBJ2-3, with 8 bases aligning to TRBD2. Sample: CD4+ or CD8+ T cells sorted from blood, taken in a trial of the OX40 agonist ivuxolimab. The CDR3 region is CASSPRLAQRYTDTQYF. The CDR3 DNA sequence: TGTGCCAGCAGCCCCAGACTAGCGCAACGATACACAGATACGCAGTATTTT.